The clone carrying this T cell receptor (beta chain) has a handful of counts. The sample comes from a study of cytomegalovirus exposure and HLA in healthy donors. The PCR made use of 60 Vbeta and 13 Jbeta primers. The data were produced by immunoSEQ multiplex PCR, yet TCRdb's version contains in-frame clones alone and is incomplete. The sample yields about 91,000 clones, 70% to 90% seen once. The germline V gene has CDR1 MNHNS and CDR2 SASEGT. This CDR3 has 16 residues. The ends lost 3 bases at V and 3 bases at J; junction bases unmatched: 7. The sample comprised PBMCs. The rearrangement uses TRBV6-1 and TRBJ2-1; TRBD1 agrees at 8 bases. This clonotype was obtained from a man aged 18-30 years in good health and CMV-seronegative. Here the CDR3 reads CASSDEQGVIYNEQFF. The CDR3 DNA reads TGTGCCAGCAGTGACGAACAGGGGGTTATCTACAATGAGCAGTTCTTC.